This TCR beta chain was documented in a study of blood T cells in healthy people across ages. Study results and caveats: CMV status of donors was unknown, possibly confounding expanded clonotype changes.

A second about 6 to 12 cycle PCR used barcoded and J-beta primers. TCRdb processed the 5' RACE reads anew with MiXCR; each CDR3 protein has one entry. The data contain some 1.5 million distinct CDR3 sequences, roughly 27% of them singletons. A word on this clonotype: What it binds is unknown.

Germline V gene sequence: CDR1 MNHNS, CDR2 SASEGT. J lost 5 bases, V lost 6 bases, and 3 bases had no gene match. The CDR3 sequence is 14 residues long. The chain combines TRBV6-1 with TRBJ2-2, with 10 bases lining up with TRBD2. Sequenced material: blood. The receptor was derived from a woman between 25 and 40 years old in good health. The CDR3 here is CASSATSGTGELFF. The CDR3 DNA sequence: TGTGCCAGCAGCGCGACTAGCGGGACCGGGGAGCTGTTTTTT.